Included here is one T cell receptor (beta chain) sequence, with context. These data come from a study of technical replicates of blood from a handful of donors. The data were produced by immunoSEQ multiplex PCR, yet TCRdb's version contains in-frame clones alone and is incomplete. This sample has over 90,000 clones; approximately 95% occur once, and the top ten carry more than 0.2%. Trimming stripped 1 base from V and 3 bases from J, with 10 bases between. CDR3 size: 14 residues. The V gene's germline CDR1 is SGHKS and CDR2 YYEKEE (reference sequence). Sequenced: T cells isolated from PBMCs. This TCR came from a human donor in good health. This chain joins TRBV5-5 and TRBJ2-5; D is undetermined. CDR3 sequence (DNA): TGTGCCAGCAGCTTGTCGACTGTGGAAGAGACCCAGTACTTC. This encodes CASSLSTVEETQYF.